The 28 T cell receptor beta chains listed next were all sequenced from one sample in a study of T cell changes during pregnancy in multiple sclerosis. Data came from immunoSEQ multiplex PCR; TCRdb stores just in-frame clones and leaves some out. The sample lists tens of thousands of clones, over 80% occurring once. Sequencing used peripheral blood, obtained in the second trimester of pregnancy. The receptors derive from a female donor in good health, enrolled as a control in a pregnancy study.

The DNA of the CDR3 is TGTGCCAGCAGTTACGGGGAGACCTACGAGCAGTACTTC. This codes for CASSYGETYEQYF. The J gene is TRBJ2-7, the V gene TRBV6-5; weak D call: TRBD2 (5 bases). The CDR3 is 13 residues long. The V gene's germline CDR1 is MNHEY and CDR2 SVGAGI. The V end was cut by 2 bases, the J end by 2 bases, with 7 bases between.

The chain carries TRBV5-1 and TRBJ2-3; TRBD2 matches 7 bases. Unmatched junction bases numbered 3, after V lost 1 base and J lost 1 base. Per the germline V gene, CDR1 is SGHRS and CDR2 is YFSETQ. This CDR3 has 15 residues. CDR3: CASSLPGGGTDTQYF. The CDR3 DNA reads as TGCGCCAGCAGCTTGCCGGGGGGTGGCACAGATACGCAGTATTTT.

The CDR3 DNA follows: TGTGCCAGCAGCTTAGATCCAGGGGGGCTCGGTGCAGATACGCAGTATTTT. Protein: CASSLDPGGLGADTQYF. The gene calls are TRBV11-2 and TRBJ2-3, with D possibly being TRBD1 (7 bases). Germline V gene sequence: CDR1 SGHAT, CDR2 FQNNGV. The V end was cut by 0 bases, the J end by 4 bases, with 17 bases between. The CDR3 spans 17 residues.

V and J are TRBV5-5 and TRBJ2-7, with D possibly matching TRBD2 (5 bases). Germline CDR1 and CDR2: SGHKS and YYEKEE (reference sequence). CDR3 length equals 14 residues. V was clipped by 3 bases and J by 5 bases, with 15 bases between them. CDR3 region: CASSWSYGVHEQYF. DNA for the CDR3: TGTGCCAGCAGCTGGAGCTACGGGGTCCACGAGCAGTACTTC. Variable domain in full (rest from reference TRBV5-5 and TRBJ2-7): DAGVTQSPTHLIKTRGQQVTLRCSPISGHKSVSWYQQVLGQGPQFIFQYYEKEERGRGNFPDRFSARQFPNYSSELNVNALLLGDSALYLCASSWSYGVHEQYFGPGTRLTVT.

The V and J genes are TRBV5-6 and TRBJ2-1; the match to TRBD2 covers 7 bases. The CDR3 length is 15 residues. CDR1 and CDR2 (germline): SGHDT, YYEEEE. Trimming at V came to 4 bases and at J to 9 bases, leaving 13 bases not matched to a gene. CDR3: CASSTPGLTLVEQFF. CDR3 bases: TGTGCCAGCAGCACACCGGGACTAACTTTAGTTGAGCAGTTCTTC.

V and J are TRBV4-3 and TRBJ2-5, with D perhaps matching TRBD2 (6 bases). CDR3 length: 15 amino acids. The germline V and J ends were trimmed by 5 bases and 3 bases, with 16 bases remaining between them. CDR1 and CDR2 from the germline V gene are LGHNA and YSLEER. Written as DNA, the CDR3 is TGCGCCAGCAGCTCCACCGGGAGTATGAAAGAGACCCAGTACTTC. It encodes CASSSTGSMKETQYF.

The chain couples TRBV28 to TRBJ2-2, with a tentative D call TRBD2 (5 bases). V was shortened by 3 bases and J by 4 bases, with 15 bases between the two germline ends. The CDR3 extends over 16 amino acids. Per germline, CDR1 MDHEN and CDR2 SYDVKM. The CDR3 sequence is CASSFIVGEGTGELFF. Written as DNA, the CDR3 is TGTGCCAGCAGTTTTATTGTGGGAGAAGGCACCGGGGAGCTGTTTTTT.

This chain links TRBV11-3 with TRBJ2-7, with D perhaps matching TRBD2 (5 bases). V was clipped by 1 base and J by 3 bases, with 10 bases between them. The CDR3 covers 14 residues. Germline assignment: CDR1 SGHNT and CDR2 YENEEA. CDR3 nucleotides: TGTGCCAGCAGCTTAGGGGCAGGACTCTACGAGCAGTACTTC. Translating gives CASSLGAGLYEQYF.

The chain is built from TRBV6-1 and TRBJ2-7; D is possibly TRBD1 (5 bases). V was cut by 6 bases and J by 3 bases, with 15 bases left in between. The CDR3 spans 14 residues. Looked up from germline, CDR1 is MNHNS and CDR2 is SASEGT. CDR3 DNA sequence: TGTGCCAGCAGCGCAGGGCTATCGATCTACGAGCAGTACTTC. Protein product: CASSAGLSIYEQYF.

This chain links TRBV4-2 with TRBJ1-5; 8 bases map to TRBD1. Germline trimming cut 3 bases from V and 8 bases from J; bases unmatched to any gene: 6. CDR1 is LGHNA, CDR2 YNFKEQ, per germline. The CDR3 length is 14 residues. The CDR3 region has the DNA TGTGCCAGCAGCCAGGGATTGACAGGGGAGCCCCAGCATTTT. As protein: CASSQGLTGEPQHF.

V gene TRBV18 combines with J gene TRBJ1-4; D unresolved. Germline V gene lookup returns CDR1 KGHSH and CDR2 LQKENI. The germline V and J ends were trimmed by 4 bases and 5 bases, with 14 bases remaining between them. The CDR3 runs 15 residues. The CDR3 protein is CASSLTSAENEKLFF. The CDR3 region has the DNA TGTGCCAGCTCACTAACCTCCGCGGAGAATGAAAAACTGTTTTTT.

The rearrangement joins TRBV29-1 to TRBJ2-1; D perhaps matches TRBD2 (5 bases). CDR3 length equals 12 residues. Deletions cut 5 bases from V and 7 bases from J, with 12 bases between. CDR1 and CDR2 (germline): SQVTM, ANQGSEA. The CDR3 DNA sequence: TGCAGCGTTCGCCTAGCCTCGAATGAGCAGTTCTTC. It is translated as CSVRLASNEQFF.

CDR3: CAISESTGVKWETQYF. The DNA for the CDR3 is TGTGCCATCAGTGAGTCCACAGGGGTTAAGTGGGAGACCCAGTACTTC. The chain has TRBV10-3 and TRBJ2-5; TRBD1 matches at 7 bases. CDR3 length: 16 residues. The trim removed 0 bases at V and 5 bases at J, leaving 9 bases unmatched. Germline-derived CDR1 and CDR2 are ENHRY and SYGVKD.

This clone was observed a single time. The rearrangement uses TRBV19 and TRBJ2-2, with 10 bases that match TRBD2. This CDR3 contains 20 residues. Germline CDR1 and CDR2: LNHDA and SQIVND (reference sequence). V trimming: 6 bases; J trimming: 1 base; junction bases outside the gene matches: 17. CDR3 loop: CASSHRGLAGVTMNTGELFF. For the CDR3, the DNA is TGTGCCAGTAGCCACCGTGGGCTAGCGGGGGTCACGATGAACACCGGGGAGCTGTTTTTT.

V is TRBV27 and J is TRBJ2-3; D is undetermined. V was pared by 6 bases and J by 1 base, with 11 bases between. CDR3 length: 14 amino acids. The germline V gene encodes CDR1 MNHEY and CDR2 SMNVEV (reference sequence). The CDR3 spells CASRKGVGTDTQYF. The DNA of the CDR3 is TGTGCCAGCAGGAAAGGAGTCGGCACAGATACGCAGTATTTT.

The chain employs TRBV12-5 and TRBJ1-1; 8 bases align to TRBD1. The length of the CDR3 is 16 residues. V lost 2 bases, J lost 1 base, and 6 bases stayed unmatched. Per germline, CDR1 LGHNT and CDR2 FRNRAP. The CDR3 here is CASGLFRGQGNTEAFF. The CDR3 nucleotides are TGTGCTAGTGGTTTGTTTCGCGGACAGGGGAACACTGAAGCTTTCTTT.

The chain uses TRBV30 and TRBJ2-7; D possibly corresponds to TRBD2 (6 bases). Germline CDR1 is GTSNPN and CDR2 is SVGIG (reference sequence). The germline V and J ends were trimmed by 2 bases and 0 bases, with 11 bases remaining between them. The CDR3 covers 14 residues. The CDR3, as DNA: TGTGCCTGGAGTCTTGGGGGGTCCTCCTACGAGCAGTACTTC. This gives the protein CAWSLGGSSYEQYF.

This chain uses TRBV27 with TRBJ2-3, with TRBD2 matching 7 bases. The germline CDR1 and CDR2 sequences are MNHEY and SMNVEV (reference sequence). The CDR3 runs to 16 residues. Unmatched junction bases numbered 6, after V lost 1 base and J lost 2 bases. CDR3 bases: TGTGCCAGCAGTTTATTGCAGCGGGGCCCCACAGATACGCAGTATTTT. Translated, it gives CASSLLQRGPTDTQYF.

The chain employs TRBV7-9 and TRBJ1-4; D is unresolved. The CDR3 loop spans 14 amino acids. Trimming took off 3 bases at V and 11 bases at J, with 16 bases between the two ends. From germline, CDR1 is SEHNR and CDR2 FQNEAQ (reference sequence). CDR3 region: CASSFGITPGKLFF. The CDR3 nucleotides read TGTGCCAGCAGCTTCGGAATTACCCCCGGGAAACTGTTTTTT.

This chain uses TRBV5-6 with TRBJ2-1, with a weak D call TRBD2 (5 bases). The V gene lost 3 bases and the J gene lost 10 bases, with 11 bases spanning the gap. CDR1 is SGHDT and CDR2 is YYEEEE in the germline V gene. The CDR3 is 12 residues long. CDR3 residues: CASSSTAGEQFF. CDR3 nucleotide sequence: TGTGCCAGCAGCTCAACTGCGGGCGAGCAGTTCTTC.

V is TRBV9 and J is TRBJ1-6, with a weak D call TRBD1 (5 bases). The CDR3 is 15 residues long. Germline CDR1 and CDR2: SGDLS and YYNGEE. V was trimmed by 0 bases and J by 8 bases, leaving 12 bases between them. This CDR3 is CASSVATGGDSPLHF. CDR3 DNA: TGTGCCAGCAGCGTAGCTACCGGGGGAGATTCACCCCTCCACTTT.

The chain links TRBV30 to TRBJ2-1, with 8 bases identical to TRBD1. V lost 5 bases to trimming and J lost 5 bases; unmatched junction nucleotides: 8. The CDR3 is made up of 14 amino acids. The germline V gene encodes CDR1 GTSNPN and CDR2 SVGIG (reference sequence). The chain's CDR3 is CAWSGRGLDNEQFF. CDR3 DNA: TGTGCCTGGTCGGGCAGGGGGCTCGACAATGAGCAGTTCTTC.

The chain joins TRBV4-1 to TRBJ1-2, with D uncertain. This CDR3 region has 14 residues. V lost 4 bases, J lost 5 bases, and 14 bases lay in between. CDR1 is MGHRA, CDR2 YSYEKL, per germline. The CDR3 spells CASSPHVARYGYTF. CDR3 bases: TGCGCCAGCAGCCCCCACGTGGCCAGATATGGCTACACCTTC.

The chain is built from TRBV28 and TRBJ2-5; 7 bases line up with TRBD1. In germline, CDR1 is MDHEN, CDR2 SYDVKM. This CDR3 region has 14 residues. The ends lost 3 bases at V and 1 base at J; junction bases unmatched: 2. The CDR3 DNA sequence: TGTGCCAGCAGTTTTCCAGGGGGCCAAGAGACCCAGTACTTC. Residues: CASSFPGGQETQYF.

The V and J genes are TRBV5-1 and TRBJ2-7; 7 bases align to TRBD1. Germline loops: CDR1 SGHRS, CDR2 YFSETQ. V shed 7 bases and J 5 bases; nucleotides not matched to a gene: 9. The CDR3 extends over 13 amino acids. The CDR3 reads CASAGPQGDEQYF. In DNA form, the CDR3 reads TGCGCCAGCGCCGGCCCCCAGGGGGACGAGCAGTACTTC.

The V gene is TRBV5-1, the J gene TRBJ2-3; the D is unclear. The CDR3 has 17 residues. Germline V lookup: CDR1 SGHRS, CDR2 YFSETQ. V lost 3 bases, J lost 0 bases, and 17 bases lay in between. CDR3 region: CASSSPILGSSTDTQYF. CDR3 nucleotide sequence: TGCGCCAGCAGCTCGCCAATTCTAGGCTCGAGCACAGATACGCAGTATTTT.

This chain joins TRBV9 and TRBJ1-4; 7 bases map to TRBD1. CDR3 length equals 15 residues. The J segment lost 5 bases and the V segment lost 3 bases, leaving 7 bases of the junction unmatched. The germline CDR1 and CDR2 sequences are SGDLS and YYNGEE. The CDR3 DNA is TGTGCCAGCAGCGCCCCGGCAGGGGGGAATGAAAAACTGTTTTTT. It codes for CASSAPAGGNEKLFF.

V usage is TRBV4-2 and J usage is TRBJ2-2, with 10 bases identical to TRBD2. CDR1 is LGHNA, CDR2 YNFKEQ, per germline. J gave up 4 bases and V 7 bases, and 9 bases lay outside the gene matches. This CDR3 region has 16 residues. The CDR3 loop is CASTLASGGATGELFF. The CDR3, as DNA: TGTGCCAGCACCCTGGCAAGCGGGGGGGCCACCGGGGAGCTGTTTTTT.